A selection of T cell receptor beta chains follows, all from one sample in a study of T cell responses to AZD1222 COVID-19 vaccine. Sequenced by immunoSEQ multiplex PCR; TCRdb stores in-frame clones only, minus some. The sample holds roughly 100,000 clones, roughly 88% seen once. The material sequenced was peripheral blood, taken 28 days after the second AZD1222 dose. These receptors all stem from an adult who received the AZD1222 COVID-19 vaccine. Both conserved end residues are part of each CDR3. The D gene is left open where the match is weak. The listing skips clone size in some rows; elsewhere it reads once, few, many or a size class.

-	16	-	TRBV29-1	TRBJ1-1	CSVDPLQQGRGTEAFF	TGCAGCGTTGACCCCCTACAACAGGGTCGAGGAACTGAAGCTTTCTTT
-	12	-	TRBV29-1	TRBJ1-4	CSVRDVGEKLFF	TGCAGCGTACGGGACGTTGGGGAAAAACTGTTTTTT
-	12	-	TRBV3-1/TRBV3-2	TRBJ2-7	CASSQGSYEQYF	TGTGCCAGCAGCCAAGGGTCCTACGAGCAGTACTTC
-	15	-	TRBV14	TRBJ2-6	CASSPRGSGANVLTF	TGTGCCAGCAGCCCCCGGGGTTCTGGGGCCAACGTCCTGACTTTC
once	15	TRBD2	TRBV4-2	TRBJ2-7	CASSQARTSTYEQYF	TGTGCCAGCAGCCAAGCTAGGACTAGCACGTACGAGCAGTACTTC
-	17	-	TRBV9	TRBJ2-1	CASSVAPTAGGGNEQFF	TGTGCCAGCAGCGTAGCACCGACGGCAGGGGGAGGCAATGAGCAGTTCTTC
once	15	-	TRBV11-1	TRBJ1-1	CASSFSSQENTEAFF	TGTGCCAGCAGCTTCAGTTCACAGGAGAACACTGAAGCTTTCTTT
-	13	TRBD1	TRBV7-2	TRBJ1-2	CASSLQGAYGYTF	TGTGCCAGCAGCTTACAGGGGGCGTATGGCTACACCTTC
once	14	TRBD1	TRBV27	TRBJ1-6	CASGPTGYLAPLHF	TGTGCCAGCGGCCCGACAGGGTACTTGGCACCCCTCCACTTT
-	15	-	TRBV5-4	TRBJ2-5	CASSLPSLGQETQYF	TGTGCCAGCAGCCTCCCGTCATTAGGTCAAGAGACCCAGTACTTC
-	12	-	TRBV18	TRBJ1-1	CASSSTNTEAFF	TGTGCCAGCTCATCTACGAACACTGAAGCTTTCTTT
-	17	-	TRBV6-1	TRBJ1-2	CASSDRGSSYSNYGYTF	TGTGCCAGCAGTGATCGGGGTAGTTCTTACTCTAACTATGGCTACACCTTC
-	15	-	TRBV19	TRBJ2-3	CASTRGAGNTDTQYF	TGTGCCAGCACGAGGGGGGCAGGGAACACAGATACGCAGTATTTT
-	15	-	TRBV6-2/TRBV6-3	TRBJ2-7	CASTYPPSGTYEQYF	TGTGCCAGCACTTACCCGCCCTCGGGGACCTACGAGCAGTACTTC
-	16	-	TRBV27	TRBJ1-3	CASSLRGGSSGNTIYF	TGTGCCAGCAGTTTACGCGGCGGAAGCTCTGGAAACACCATATATTTT
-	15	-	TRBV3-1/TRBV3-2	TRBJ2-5	CASSQAVDMQETQYF	TGTGCCAGCAGCCAAGCGGTGGATATGCAAGAGACCCAGTACTTC
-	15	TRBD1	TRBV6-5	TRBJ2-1	CASSQNRGTGNEQFF	TGTGCCAGCAGTCAAAACAGGGGTACGGGCAATGAGCAGTTCTTC
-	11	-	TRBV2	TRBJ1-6	CASSVSGPLHF	TGTGCCAGCAGTGTTTCCGGACCCCTCCACTTT
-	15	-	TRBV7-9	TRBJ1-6	CASSRTAGDNSPLHF	TGTGCCAGCAGCCGTACGGCAGGGGATAATTCACCCCTCCACTTT
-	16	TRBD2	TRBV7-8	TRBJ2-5	CASSQGASGGVETQYF	TGTGCCAGCAGCCAAGGGGCTAGCGGGGGGGTGGAGACCCAGTACTTC
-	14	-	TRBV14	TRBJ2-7	CARASQRSSYEQYF	TGTGCCAGAGCTTCTCAGCGGAGTTCCTACGAGCAGTACTTC
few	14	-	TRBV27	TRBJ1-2	CASTPFWGADGYTF	TGTGCCAGCACCCCGTTTTGGGGGGCGGATGGCTACACCTTC
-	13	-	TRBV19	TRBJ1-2	CATPPGKLYGYTF	TGTGCCACCCCCCCAGGGAAACTCTATGGCTACACCTTC
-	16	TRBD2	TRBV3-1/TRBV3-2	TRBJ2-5	CASSLNPVGGQETQYF	TGTGCCAGCAGCCTTAATCCGGTCGGGGGGCAAGAGACCCAGTACTTC
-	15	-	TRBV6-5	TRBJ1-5	CASSWTADSNQPQHF	TGTGCCAGCAGTTGGACAGCCGATAGCAATCAGCCCCAGCATTTT
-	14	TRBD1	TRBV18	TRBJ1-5	CASSVDRGNQPQHF	TGTGCCAGCTCAGTGGACAGGGGGAATCAGCCCCAGCATTTT
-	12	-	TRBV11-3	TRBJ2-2	CASSNPTGELFF	TGTGCCAGCAGCAACCCGACCGGGGAGCTGTTTTTT
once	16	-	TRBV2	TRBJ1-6	CASIGDPASYNSPLHF	TGTGCCAGCATTGGGGATCCCGCTTCCTATAATTCACCCCTCCACTTT
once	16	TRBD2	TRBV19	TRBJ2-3	CASLPGLAGGTDTQYF	TGTGCCAGTCTCCCCGGACTAGCGGGGGGCACAGATACGCAGTATTTT
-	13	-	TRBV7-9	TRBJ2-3	CASRFYSTDTQYF	TGTGCCAGCAGGTTTTACAGCACAGATACGCAGTATTTT
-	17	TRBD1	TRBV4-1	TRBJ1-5	CASSQVQGQSSNQPQHF	TGCGCCAGCAGCCAAGTCCAGGGACAGAGTAGCAATCAGCCCCAGCATTTT
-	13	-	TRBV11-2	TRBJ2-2	CASSLRTAGELFF	TGTGCCAGCAGCTTAAGGACAGCCGGGGAGCTGTTTTTT
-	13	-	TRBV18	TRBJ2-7	CASSPVRGSEQYF	TGTGCCAGCTCACCAGTCAGGGGTAGCGAGCAGTACTTC
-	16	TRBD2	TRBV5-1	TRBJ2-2	CASSYVLAGNTGELFF	TGCGCCAGCAGCTATGTCCTAGCGGGGAACACCGGGGAGCTGTTTTTT
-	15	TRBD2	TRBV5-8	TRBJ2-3	CASSSGLAVADTQYF	TGTGCCAGCAGCTCCGGACTAGCGGTAGCAGATACGCAGTATTTT
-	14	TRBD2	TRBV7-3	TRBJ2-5	CASSTGLAGETQYF	TGTGCCAGCAGCACGGGACTAGCGGGGGAGACCCAGTACTTC
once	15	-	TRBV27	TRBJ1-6	CASSLQGAYNSPLHF	TGTGCCAGCAGTTTACAAGGGGCATATAATTCACCCCTCCACTTT
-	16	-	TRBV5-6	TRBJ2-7	CASSLWFVGVSYEQYF	TGTGCCAGCAGCTTGTGGTTCGTGGGAGTCTCCTACGAGCAGTACTTC
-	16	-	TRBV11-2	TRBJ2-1	CASSRQDIATHNEQFF	TGTGCCAGCAGCCGCCAGGACATAGCGACCCACAATGAGCAGTTCTTC
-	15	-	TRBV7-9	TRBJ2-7	CASSLSGTPVYEQYF	TGTGCCAGCAGCCTATCCGGGACGCCAGTCTACGAGCAGTACTTC
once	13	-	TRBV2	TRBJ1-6	CASRQGLNSPLHF	TGTGCCAGCAGGCAGGGGTTGAATTCACCCCTCCACTTT
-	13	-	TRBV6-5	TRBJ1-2	CASREWVLGGYTF	TGTGCCAGCAGGGAGTGGGTCCTGGGTGGCTACACCTTC
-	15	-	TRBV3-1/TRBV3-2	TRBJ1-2	CASSQGDSGNYGYTF	TGTGCCAGCAGCCAAGGGGACTCTGGGAACTATGGCTACACCTTC